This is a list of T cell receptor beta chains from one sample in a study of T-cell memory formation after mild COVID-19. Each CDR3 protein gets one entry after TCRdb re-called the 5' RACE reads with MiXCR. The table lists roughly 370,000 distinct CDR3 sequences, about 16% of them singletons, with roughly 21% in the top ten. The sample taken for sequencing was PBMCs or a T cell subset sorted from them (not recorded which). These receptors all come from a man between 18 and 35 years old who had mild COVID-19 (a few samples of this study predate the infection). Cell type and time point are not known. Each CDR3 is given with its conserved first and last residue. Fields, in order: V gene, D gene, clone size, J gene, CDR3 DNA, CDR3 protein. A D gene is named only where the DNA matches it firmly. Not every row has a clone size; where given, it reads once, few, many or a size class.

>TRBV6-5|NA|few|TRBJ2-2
TGTGCCAGCAGTTACGGTCGGAAGGCCGGGGAGCTGTTTTTT
CASSYGRKAGELFF
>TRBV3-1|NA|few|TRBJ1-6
TGTGCCAGCAGCCAAGATTCACCCCTCCACTTT
CASSQDSPLHF
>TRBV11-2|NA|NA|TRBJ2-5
TGTGCCAGCAGCTTAGGGCCTAGCCCCCAAGAGACCCAGTACTTC
CASSLGPSPQETQYF
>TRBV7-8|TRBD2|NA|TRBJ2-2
TGTGCCAGCAGCTTACGCAGGGAGGGCACCGGGGAGCTGTTTTTT
CASSLRREGTGELFF
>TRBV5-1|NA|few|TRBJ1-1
TGCGCCAGCAGCTTGGGTCACCAGGGGCAAGGGTCTGAAGCTTTCTTT
CASSLGHQGQGSEAFF
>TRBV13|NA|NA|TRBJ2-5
TGTGCCAGCAGCCCAAGCCCATGGGTGGAGACCCAGTACTTC
CASSPSPWVETQYF
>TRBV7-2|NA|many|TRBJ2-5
TGTGCCAGCAGCCGAGGGTTTCAAGAGACCCAGTACTTC
CASSRGFQETQYF
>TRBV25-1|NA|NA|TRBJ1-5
TGTGCCAGCAGTGAATCCCCCCGTTCAGCCCAGCATTTT
CASSESPRSAQHF
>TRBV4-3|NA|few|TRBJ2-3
TGCGCCAGCAGCCCTGGCCAGCCGGGGGATACGCAGTATTTT
CASSPGQPGDTQYF
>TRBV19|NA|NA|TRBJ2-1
TGTGCCAGTAGTATCTCCGGGCGCGAGCAGTTCTTC
CASSISGREQFF
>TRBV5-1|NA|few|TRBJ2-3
TGCGCCAGCAGTTCGGTGGTGTCGGGGAACAGAGGCTCAGATACGCAGTATTTT
CASSSVVSGNRGSDTQYF
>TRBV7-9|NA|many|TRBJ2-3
TGTGCCAGCGGGACAGATACGCAGTATTTT
CASGTDTQYF
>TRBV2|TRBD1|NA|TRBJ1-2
TGTGCCAGCAGCTCCGGGACAGGGGGCATCTGGGGCTACACCTTC
CASSSGTGGIWGYTF
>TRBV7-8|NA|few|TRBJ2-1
TGTGCCAGCAGCCCGAACCTGGATGAGCAGTTCTTC
CASSPNLDEQFF
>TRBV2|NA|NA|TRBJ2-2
TGTGCCAGCAGCCCGCCGATCAACACCGGGGAGCTGTTTTTT
CASSPPINTGELFF
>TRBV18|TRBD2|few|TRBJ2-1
TGTGCCAGCTCACGTGGGACTAGCGGGGGAGGATACAATGAGCAGTTCTTC
CASSRGTSGGGYNEQFF
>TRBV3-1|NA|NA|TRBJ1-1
TGTGCCAGCAGCCAGCGGCGGTCGAACACTGAAGCTTTCTTT
CASSQRRSNTEAFF
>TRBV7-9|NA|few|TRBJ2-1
TGTGCCAGCAGCCAAAGGGGGGCGTTCTACAATGAGCAGTTCTTC
CASSQRGAFYNEQFF
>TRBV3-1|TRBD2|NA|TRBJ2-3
TGTGCCAGCAGCCAGAAGCGACGACTAGCCCCAGATACGCAGTATTTT
CASSQKRRLAPDTQYF
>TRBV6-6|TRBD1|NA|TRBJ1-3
TGTGCCAGCAGTTACCCCCTAGGGGGCTACTCTGGAAACACCATATATTTT
CASSYPLGGYSGNTIYF
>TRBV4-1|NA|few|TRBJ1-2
TGCGCCAGCAGCCAAGATCGCGCGGAGAACTATGGCTACACCTTC
CASSQDRAENYGYTF
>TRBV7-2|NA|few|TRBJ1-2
TGTGCCAGCAGCTTATGGGGGGAGGGCTATGGCTACACCTTC
CASSLWGEGYGYTF
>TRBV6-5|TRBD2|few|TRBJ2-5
TGTGCCAGCAGTTATCTAGCGGGGACGAAAGAGACCCAGTACTTC
CASSYLAGTKETQYF
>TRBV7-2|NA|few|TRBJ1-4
TGTGCCAGCAGCTTCCAACACAGGCCGAATGAAAAACTGTTTTTT
CASSFQHRPNEKLFF
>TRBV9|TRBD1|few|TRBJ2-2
TGTGCCAGCAGCCGGACAGGAATGAACACCGGGGAGCTGTTTTTT
CASSRTGMNTGELFF